This T cell receptor (beta chain) was profiled in a study of cytomegalovirus exposure and HLA in healthy donors. Study outcomes and limitations: DRB1 showed the most TCR associations and HLA-C the fewest in a later analysis, as rates varied by HLA locus. The study reported that TCR beta sequences accurately predicted HLA-A and HLA-B alleles in most subjects.

V was clipped by 0 bases and J by 0 bases; unmatched bases: 2. The CDR3 is 15 amino acids. CDR1 and CDR2 (germline): SGHRS, YFSETQ. To note about this clone: What it binds is unknown.

Amplification used 60 Vbeta primers and 13 Jbeta primers. The data were produced by immunoSEQ multiplex PCR, yet TCRdb's version contains in-frame clones alone and is incomplete. Its table lists some 120,000 clones. This sequence was found in a woman aged 55-75 years in good health and CMV-seronegative. Sequencing was carried out using PBMCs. V and J are TRBV5-1 and TRBJ2-5; 7 bases are shared with TRBD2. The CDR3 DNA reads as TGCGCCAGCAGCTTGGCCGGGGGGAACCAAGAGACCCAGTACTTC. Protein sequence: CASSLAGGNQETQYF.